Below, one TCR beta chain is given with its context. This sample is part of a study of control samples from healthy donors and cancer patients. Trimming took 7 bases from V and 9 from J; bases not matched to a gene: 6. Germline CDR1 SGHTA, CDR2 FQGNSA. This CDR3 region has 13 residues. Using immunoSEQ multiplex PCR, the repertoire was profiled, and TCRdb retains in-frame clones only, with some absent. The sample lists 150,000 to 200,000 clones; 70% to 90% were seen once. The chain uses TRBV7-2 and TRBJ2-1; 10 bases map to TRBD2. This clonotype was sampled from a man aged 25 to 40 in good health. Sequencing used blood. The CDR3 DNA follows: TGTGCCAGCACCCAGATAGCGGGGGGTGAGCAGTTCTTC. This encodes CASTQIAGGEQFF.